This T cell receptor beta chain was recovered during a study of cytomegalovirus exposure and HLA in healthy donors. General study points: Later, an analysis showed that TCR beta chains associated with HLA were more clonally expanded than others that were equally common.

This clone was observed once. Its antigen is undetermined. As for the donors, each was a healthy bone marrow donor. Despite likely unrecorded immune exposures, the donors were nominally healthy at the time of sampling. The germline V gene encodes CDR1 SGHNT and CDR2 YYREEE (reference sequence). The CDR3 is 14 amino acids. Trimming at V came to 4 bases and at J to 8 bases, leaving 9 bases not matched to a gene. The study ran its PCR with 60 Vbeta and 13 Jbeta primers. Produced via immunoSEQ multiplex PCR; TCRdb's table is partial and in-frame only. Seen here are 100,000 to 150,000 clones, 55% to 75% observed once, and the top ten hold 3.5% to 4.5%.

The sample consisted of PBMCs. The chain recombines TRBV5-4 with TRBJ1-2; 9 positions agree with TRBD1. This sequence originates from a man in his thirties or forties in good health and CMV-seronegative. The CDR3 nucleotides read TGTGCCAGCAGCGGGGACAGGGACGCGTGGGGCTACACCTTC. Encoded protein: CASSGDRDAWGYTF.